The 26 T cell receptor beta chains given below trace back to one sample, sequenced in a study of T cells in Graves' hyperthyroidism and ophthalmopathy. From RNA transcripts, TCR beta CDR3 regions were amplified. Primed by the HTBI set, a first-round RT-PCR was run on the TCR CDR3. MiXCR, run by TCRdb on the multiplex PCR reads, gives a single entry per CDR3 protein. The table lists approximately 600,000 distinct CDR3 sequences, approximately 15% of them singletons. Input material: blood. Every receptor here comes from a woman aged 25-40 years with Graves' hyperthyroidism that later progressed to Graves' ophthalmopathy.

This clonotype was counted only a few times. The J gene is TRBJ2-7, the V gene TRBV4-3, with TRBD1 matching over 9 bases. This CDR3 is built from 15 residues. The germline V gene encodes CDR1 LGHNA and CDR2 YSLEER. The V gene end was trimmed by 1 base and the J gene end by 7 bases; junction bases not matched to a gene: 8. The CDR3 DNA sequence: TGCGCCAGCAGCCAAGGTAACCTTGGGACAGGGGAGCAGTACTTC. Translated, it gives CASSQGNLGTGEQYF.

V is TRBV5-6 and J is TRBJ2-1; a possible D gene is TRBD2 (5 bases). V lost 4 bases and J 7 bases, leaving 18 bases between the germline ends. The CDR3 contains 15 residues. The germline gives CDR1 SGHDT, CDR2 YYEEEE. CDR3 sequence (DNA): TGTGCCAGCAGCACTAGGAGTTTCGCGTCTAATGAGCAGTTCTTC. The encoded protein is CASSTRSFASNEQFF. The full variable domain, in which reference TRBV5-6 and TRBJ2-1 provide the parts outside the CDR3, is DAGVTQSPTHLIKTRGQQVTLRCSPKSGHDTVSWYQQALGQGPQFIFQYYEEEERQRGNFPDRFSGHQFPNYSSELNVNALLLGDSALYLCASSTRSFASNEQFFGPGTRLTVL.

This sequence joins TRBV19 and TRBJ1-4, with unresolved D. Germline CDR1 reads LNHDA; CDR2 reads SQIVND (reference sequence). CDR3 length: 15 amino acids. V lost 3 bases, J lost 0 bases, and 8 bases lay in between. The DNA of the CDR3 is TGTGCCAGTAGTATGGGAGGTACAACTAATGAAAAACTGTTTTTT. Encoded protein: CASSMGGTTNEKLFF. Together with reference TRBV19 and TRBJ1-4, the CDR3 gives the full variable domain: DGGITQSPKYLFRKEGQNVTLSCEQNLNHDAMYWYRQDPGQGLRLIYYSQIVNDFQKGDIAEGYSVSREKKESFPLTVTSAQKNPTAFYLCASSMGGTTNEKLFFGSGTQLSVL.

This clonotype was detected only a few times. The V gene is TRBV7-2, the J gene TRBJ2-7; D unclear. The CDR3 totals 15 residues. Trimming took 5 bases from V and 5 from J, leaving 19 bases between them. From germline, CDR1 is SGHTA and CDR2 FQGNSA. The CDR3 DNA reads as TGTGCCAGCAGCCCCAGTAGGAACGGGTGGGACGAGCAGTACTTC. Translation: CASSPSRNGWDEQYF.

V usage is TRBV4-1 and J usage is TRBJ2-3; perhaps TRBD1 as D (5 bases). The CDR3 consists of 15 residues. CDR1 MGHRA and CDR2 YSYEKL come from the germline V gene. V dropped 1 base and J dropped 3 bases, with 11 bases sitting between them. For the CDR3, the DNA is TGCGCCAGCAGCCAAGGACCGACAGATACAGATACGCAGTATTTT. This codes for CASSQGPTDTDTQYF.

The chain links TRBV19 to TRBJ1-4, with D perhaps matching TRBD1 (6 bases). The germline gives CDR1 LNHDA, CDR2 SQIVND (reference sequence). There are 16 residues in the CDR3. Trimming shortened V by 5 bases and J by 3 bases, and 16 bases separated the two germline ends. CDR3 protein: CASSSQGPQPNEKLFF. CDR3 DNA: TGTGCCAGTAGTTCCCAGGGGCCACAACCTAATGAAAAACTGTTTTTT.

The rearrangement links TRBV7-9 to TRBJ2-2; no clear D. V shed 5 bases and J shed 3 bases, with 10 bases lying between them. The CDR3 length is 14 residues. Germline CDR1 is SEHNR and CDR2 is FQNEAQ (reference sequence). The CDR3 sequence is CASSPLSYTGELFF. The DNA of the CDR3 is TGTGCCAGCAGCCCCCTTTCCTACACCGGGGAGCTGTTTTTT.

There are many counts of this clonotype. The genes are TRBV7-8 and TRBJ2-7, with a tentative D call TRBD1 (8 bases). The CDR3 is 13 amino acids. V gave up 1 base and J gave up 9 bases, with 13 bases separating them. CDR1 SGHVS and CDR2 FQNEAQ come from the germline V gene. CDR3 nucleotide sequence: TGTGCCAGCAGCTTAGTGGGGGGGACAGGGCAGTACTTC. Its protein product is CASSLVGGTGQYF.

This clonotype was counted ten times or more. J is TRBJ2-6 and V is TRBV27; 11 positions match TRBD1. J lost 10 bases, V lost 6 bases, and 2 bases had no gene match. In germline, CDR1 is MNHEY, CDR2 SMNVEV (reference sequence). The CDR3 is made up of 13 amino acids. The CDR3 spells CASSGTGGNVLTF. In DNA, the CDR3 is TGTGCCAGCAGCGGGACAGGGGGGAACGTCCTGACTTTC.

This clonotype was observed many times. J is TRBJ2-1 and V is TRBV30; D is unresolved. Per germline, CDR1 GTSNPN and CDR2 SVGIG (reference sequence). Trimming stripped 0 bases from V and 7 bases from J, with 10 bases between. There are 13 residues in the CDR3. The CDR3 loop reads CAWSVPNSNEQFF. The CDR3 bases are TGTGCCTGGAGTGTACCCAATTCTAATGAGCAGTTCTTC. The entire variable domain, with the rest obtained from reference TRBV30 and TRBJ2-1, is as follows: SQTIHQWPATLVQPVGSPLSLECTVEGTSNPNLYWYRQAAGRGLQLLFYSVGIGQISSEVPQNLSASRPQDRQFILSSKKLLLSDSGFYLCAWSVPNSNEQFFGPGTRLTVL.

This chain joins TRBV27 and TRBJ2-1, with no clear D. V shed 8 bases and J shed 3 bases, with 8 bases lying between them. There are 12 residues in the CDR3. CDR1 and CDR2 (germline): MNHEY, SMNVEV (reference sequence). The CDR3: CASGNGYNEQFF. The CDR3 DNA reads TGTGCCAGCGGGAACGGCTACAATGAGCAGTTCTTC.

The chain recombines TRBV24-1 with TRBJ1-1; maybe TRBD1 (5 bases). Germline-derived CDR1 and CDR2 are KGHDR and SFDVKD. The CDR3 length is 13 residues. V lost 5 bases and J lost 5, with 11 bases in between. CDR3 sequence reads: CATSAVGGTEAFF. In nucleotides, the CDR3 is TGTGCCACCAGTGCCGTGGGGGGAACTGAAGCTTTCTTT.

The chain combines TRBV7-9 with TRBJ1-2; TRBD1 aligns across 9 bases. There are 17 residues in the CDR3. Trimming at V came to 8 bases and at J to 4 bases, leaving 17 bases not matched to a gene. Looked up from germline, CDR1 is SEHNR and CDR2 is FQNEAQ (reference sequence). The CDR3 DNA follows: TGTGCCAGCGTCTTCGAAACCGGGACAGGGAACATCTATGGCTACACCTTC. Its protein product is CASVFETGTGNIYGYTF.

The table lists this clonotype with many counts. The chain employs TRBV20-1 and TRBJ1-1; D ambiguous. Per germline, CDR1 DFQATT and CDR2 SNEGSKA (reference sequence). Between the trimmed V and J ends, which lost 6 bases and 6 bases, there was a span of 17 bases. The CDR3 totals 13 residues. This CDR3 is CSASSALWAEAFF. CDR3 DNA sequence: TGCAGTGCCAGTAGTGCCCTTTGGGCTGAAGCTTTCTTT.

This clonotype was seen many times. The J gene is TRBJ2-3, the V gene TRBV28, with D perhaps TRBD1 (5 bases). The V end lost 4 bases, the J end lost 2 bases, and 13 bases lay between the germline ends. Germline-derived CDR1 and CDR2 are MDHEN and SYDVKM. The CDR3 is made up of 15 amino acids. CDR3 protein: CASSSRQKYTDTQYF. The CDR3 bases are TGTGCCAGCAGTTCCCGACAGAAATACACAGATACGCAGTATTTT.

The J gene is TRBJ2-7, the V gene TRBV18; 11 positions agree with TRBD1. The V gene's germline CDR1 is KGHSH and CDR2 LQKENI. This CDR3 contains 15 residues. V was pared by 5 bases and J by 3 bases, with 6 bases of the junction left unmatched. CDR3 nucleotides: TGTGCCAGCTCAGACACCGGGACAGGGGGCTACGAGCAGTACTTC. It codes for CASSDTGTGGYEQYF.

The chain combines TRBV5-5 with TRBJ2-1, with D tentatively TRBD1 (6 bases). This CDR3 comprises 18 residues. V lost 0 bases and J lost 4, with 20 bases in between. Germline CDR1 is SGHKS and CDR2 is YYEKEE (reference sequence). CDR3 residues: CASSLVAIQGPPYNEQFF. DNA for the CDR3: TGTGCCAGCAGCTTGGTCGCCATACAGGGCCCCCCTTACAATGAGCAGTTCTTC.

The sample holds many counts of this clonotype. The CDR3 DNA is TGTGCCAGCAGTGATACCCTCCCGGGACTAGCGGGAGGGCCGTTGAGTACCCAGTACTTC. Translated: CASSDTLPGLAGGPLSTQYF. The genes are TRBV25-1 and TRBJ2-5, with 16 nucleotides matching TRBD2. The CDR3 has 20 amino acids. Per the germline V gene, CDR1 is MGHDK and CDR2 is SYGVNS. After removal of 3 bases from V and 8 bases from J, the junction contained 18 bases not matched to a gene.

This clonotype showed up many times. This chain uses TRBV27 with TRBJ2-7, with D tentatively TRBD2 (5 bases). The CDR3 is made up of 14 amino acids. V dropped 5 bases and J dropped 2 bases, with 13 bases sitting between them. The germline V gene encodes CDR1 MNHEY and CDR2 SMNVEV (reference sequence). The CDR3 sequence is CASSRLERPYEQYF. For the CDR3, the DNA is TGTGCCAGCAGTCGCTTAGAGCGGCCCTACGAGCAGTACTTC.

Regarding this clonotype: One end of the junction fails to match germline, which may point to a read error. The chain is built from TRBV6-1 and TRBJ1-1; D is unresolved. The CDR3 runs to 8 residues. Germline assignment: CDR1 MNHNS and CDR2 SASEGT. CDR3 in amino acids: CATSGAFF. The CDR3 DNA sequence: TGTGCCACCAGTGGGGCTTTCTTT.

The chain joins TRBV4-1 to TRBJ2-3; D may be TRBD2 (6 bases). The germline V gene encodes CDR1 MGHRA and CDR2 YSYEKL. Trimming stripped 1 base from V and 4 bases from J, with 9 bases between. This CDR3 is 14 amino acids long. The DNA of the CDR3 is TGCGCCAGCAGCCAAGGTACGGGGGCAGATACGCAGTATTTT. Translation: CASSQGTGADTQYF.

This clonotype was found once. The chain links TRBV9 to TRBJ2-1; perhaps D is TRBD1 or TRBD2 (5 bases each). Germline CDR1 reads SGDLS; CDR2 reads YYNGEE. This CDR3 contains 13 residues. The V and J ends lost 2 bases and 10 bases respectively, with 13 bases between them. The CDR3 spells CASSVRDAWEQFF. In DNA, the CDR3 is TGTGCCAGCAGCGTCCGGGACGCCTGGGAGCAGTTCTTC.

This clonotype was seen many times. The chain uses TRBV12-3 or TRBV12-4 and TRBJ2-1, with a weak D call TRBD2 (6 bases). The CDR3 runs to 13 residues. Deletions cut 10 bases from V and 7 bases from J, with 17 bases between. The CDR3 loop reads CAIRQAAGNEQFF. Written as DNA, the CDR3 is TGTGCCATCCGCCAGGCGGCGGGAAATGAGCAGTTCTTC.

This rearrangement joins TRBV20-1 to TRBJ2-2, with TRBD1 as a possible D gene (5 bases). The V gene's germline CDR1 is DFQATT and CDR2 SNEGSKA (reference sequence). Trimming left V 0 bases short and J 2 bases short, with 7 bases between. This CDR3 contains 14 residues. CDR3 protein: CSARETVNTGELFF. CDR3 DNA: TGCAGTGCTAGAGAGACAGTTAACACCGGGGAGCTGTTTTTT.

In its sample, this clonotype was seen many times. The chain has TRBV5-1 and TRBJ2-7, with 14 bases aligning to TRBD2. Looked up from germline, CDR1 is SGHRS and CDR2 is YFSETQ. The CDR3 extends over 17 amino acids. J lost 0 bases, V lost 2 bases, and 4 bases had no gene match. CDR3 bases: TGCGCCAGCAGCTTTAGACTAGCGGGAGGGTTCTCCTACGAGCAGTACTTC. Translation: CASSFRLAGGFSYEQYF.

The sample holds many counts of this clonotype. This chain joins TRBV30 and TRBJ1-3; the D gene is possibly TRBD1 (6 bases). The CDR3 runs to 15 residues. CDR1 is GTSNPN, CDR2 SVGIG, per germline (reference sequence). V was cut by 4 bases and J by 3 bases, with 16 bases left in between. DNA for the CDR3: TGTGCCTGGATGATAGGCGGAGGGGGTGGAAACACCATATATTTT. Its translation is CAWMIGGGGGNTIYF.